These 24 T cell receptor beta chains share one sample of origin, sequenced in a study of T-cell memory formation after mild COVID-19. TCRdb re-called the 5' RACE reads through MiXCR, storing one row per CDR3 protein. The data show about 44,000 distinct CDR3 sequences, with roughly 8% seen just once and approximately 1.3% held by the top ten. Sample: PBMCs or a T cell subset sorted from them (not recorded which). The source is a man aged 18 to 35 who had mild COVID-19 (a few samples of this study predate the infection). Cell type and time point are not known.

This rearrangement joins TRBV18 to TRBJ1-6; 8 nucleotides match TRBD1. The V gene's germline CDR1 is KGHSH and CDR2 LQKENI. Losses at the gene ends were 6 bases for V and 8 bases for J; bases not matched to a gene: 6. CDR3 length equals 14 residues. The CDR3 sequence: CASSSTGADSPLHF. The CDR3 DNA reads as TGTGCCAGCTCTTCGACAGGGGCAGATTCACCCCTCCACTTT.

This clonotype was counted a few times. One end of the junction does not line up with germline, which may come from a read error. This sequence joins TRBV7-3 and TRBJ2-6; tentatively, D is TRBD1 or TRBD2 (5 bases each). The CDR3 runs 17 residues. CDR1 is SGHTA, CDR2 FQGTGA, per germline. The CDR3, as DNA: TGTGCCAGCAGTTTAACCGGGACGCCCTCTGGGGCCAACGTCCTGACTTTC. This gives the protein CASSLTGTPSGANVLTF.

V and J are TRBV27 and TRBJ1-4, with a weak D call TRBD1 (6 bases). Germline V gene lookup returns CDR1 MNHEY and CDR2 SMNVEV (reference sequence). V was clipped by 4 bases and J by 11 bases, with 14 bases between them. This CDR3 contains 13 residues. The chain's CDR3 is CASSSNRATKLFF. The CDR3 DNA reads as TGTGCCAGCAGTTCGAACAGGGCTACCAAACTGTTTTTT.

The chain uses TRBV7-2 and TRBJ2-1; D is ambiguous. CDR1 and CDR2 (germline): SGHTA, FQGNSA. The V end lost 4 bases, the J end lost 7 bases, and 17 bases lay between the germline ends. CDR3 length equals 15 residues. This CDR3 reads CASSSNSGSTNEQFF. The CDR3 bases are TGTGCCAGCAGCTCAAACTCAGGCTCGACTAATGAGCAGTTCTTC.

This clonotype has a count of ten or more. The V gene is TRBV12-3 or TRBV12-4, the J gene TRBJ2-5; D is possibly TRBD2 (6 bases). Deletions cut 2 bases from V and 4 bases from J, with 8 bases between. This CDR3 region has 13 residues. The CDR3 protein is CASSLLGGETQYF. CDR3 DNA: TGTGCCAGCAGTTTATTGGGGGGAGAGACCCAGTACTTC.

This chain joins TRBV7-2 and TRBJ2-3; 11 bases map to TRBD2. This CDR3 is built from 19 residues. The germline V gene encodes CDR1 SGHTA and CDR2 FQGNSA. V shed 5 bases and J 6 bases; nucleotides not matched to a gene: 19. In DNA form, the CDR3 reads TGTGCCAGCAGCCCGACGCGGCTAGCGGGGGGTTTACCCTGGGATACGCAGTATTTT. The encoded protein is CASSPTRLAGGLPWDTQYF.

This clonotype was seen more than once but under ten times. V and J are TRBV7-3 and TRBJ1-5; 9 positions agree with TRBD1. The J segment lost 2 bases and the V segment lost 4 bases, leaving 0 bases of the junction unmatched. The germline V gene encodes CDR1 SGHTA and CDR2 FQGTGA. The CDR3 spans 14 residues. CDR3 loop: CASSWTGGNQPQHF. The CDR3 DNA is TGTGCCAGCAGCTGGACAGGGGGCAATCAGCCCCAGCATTTT.

This clonotype was seen a few times. The rearrangement links TRBV12-3 or TRBV12-4 to TRBJ1-2; 7 nucleotides align to TRBD1. With V trimmed by 5 bases and J by 4 bases, 1 base remained unmatched. This CDR3 comprises 12 residues. As DNA, the CDR3 is TGTGCCAGCAGTCAGGGGGGCTATGGCTACACCTTC. Translating it yields CASSQGGYGYTF.

This clonotype was seen a handful of times. The rearrangement links TRBV19 to TRBJ1-1, with TRBD1 identical over 11 bases. The CDR3 is 14 amino acids. Germline V lookup: CDR1 LNHDA, CDR2 SQIVND (reference sequence). The J segment lost 5 bases and the V segment lost 7 bases, leaving 6 bases of the junction unmatched. In DNA, the CDR3 is TGTGCCAGTAAACACGGACAGGGGGCAACTGAAGCTTTCTTT. This encodes CASKHGQGATEAFF.

In this sample, this clonotype turned up many times. J is TRBJ2-3 and V is TRBV18; 8 bases line up with TRBD1. Germline V gene data show CDR1 as KGHSH and CDR2 as LQKENI. The CDR3 extends over 14 amino acids. V dropped 5 bases and J dropped 3; count of bases not matched to a gene: 4. The CDR3: CASSRQGATDTQYF. The DNA for the CDR3 is TGTGCCAGCTCAAGGCAGGGGGCGACAGATACGCAGTATTTT.

The chain carries TRBV4-1 and TRBJ1-1; TRBD1 agrees at 9 bases. Looked up from germline, CDR1 is MGHRA and CDR2 is YSYEKL. The CDR3 extends over 20 amino acids. Germline trimming cut 2 bases from V and 2 bases from J; bases unmatched to any gene: 18. The CDR3 DNA reads as TGCGCCAGCAGCCAACAAAAAGTCTTTCAGGGGGGACAGGGAAACACTGAAGCTTTCTTT. It specifies CASSQQKVFQGGQGNTEAFF.

The CDR3 spells CSPRAGGPNTEAFF. Written as DNA, the CDR3 is TGCAGTCCTCGGGCCGGGGGGCCGAACACTGAAGCTTTCTTT. The chain combines TRBV20-1 with TRBJ1-1, with D maybe TRBD1 (6 bases). V lost 8 bases and J lost 1, with 17 bases in between. The germline CDR1 and CDR2 sequences are DFQATT and SNEGSKA (reference sequence). This CDR3 has 14 residues.

This clonotype appeared many times. The chain carries TRBV4-3 and TRBJ2-2; D gene unclear. The CDR3 extends over 17 amino acids. Trimming removed 0 bases from V and 0 bases from J, with 11 bases in between. CDR1 LGHNA and CDR2 YSLEER come from the germline V gene. In DNA, the CDR3 is TGCGCCAGCAGCCAAGAGGGTCCCCGGGCGAACACCGGGGAGCTGTTTTTT. Translating it yields CASSQEGPRANTGELFF.

This sequence joins TRBV7-8 and TRBJ2-2; 9 positions match TRBD2. The CDR3 covers 16 residues. The V gene's germline CDR1 is SGHVS and CDR2 FQNEAQ. The ends lost 1 base at V and 5 bases at J; junction bases unmatched: 5. CDR3: CASSLVLAGRTGELFF. CDR3 DNA: TGTGCCAGCAGCTTAGTTCTAGCGGGGAGGACCGGGGAGCTGTTTTTT.

V usage is TRBV4-2 and J usage is TRBJ2-1; 9 bases fit TRBD2. The CDR3 has 16 amino acids. Trimming took 1 base from V and 8 from J; bases not matched to a gene: 9. CDR1 and CDR2 (germline): LGHNA, YNFKEQ. CDR3 in DNA: TGTGCCAGCAGCCAAGGTGGGGCGGGGGGGCTTTATGAGCAGTTCTTC. This translates into CASSQGGAGGLYEQFF.

This clonotype was recorded at least ten times. The V call is TRBV20-1, the J call TRBJ1-1, with TRBD1 identical over 8 bases. The CDR3 contains 15 residues. Trimming took 6 bases from V and 1 from J; bases not matched to a gene: 10. CDR1 and CDR2 from the germline V gene are DFQATT and SNEGSKA (reference sequence). The CDR3 DNA reads TGCAGTGCACCCCCAGGGGGCATGGGGAACACTGAAGCTTTCTTT. Translation gives CSAPPGGMGNTEAFF.

This clonotype was seen a few times. The rearrangement uses TRBV11-2 and TRBJ1-5; D may be TRBD1 (5 bases). Germline-derived CDR1 and CDR2 are SGHAT and FQNNGV. V shed 5 bases and J shed 9 bases, with 11 bases lying between them. This CDR3 region has 12 residues. This chain's CDR3 is CASSPGRGPQHF. The CDR3 region has the DNA TGTGCCAGCAGCCCGGGTAGGGGGCCCCAGCATTTT. The full variable domain, rest sourced from reference TRBV11-2 and TRBJ1-5, is EAGVAQSPRYKIIEKRQSVAFWCNPISGHATLYWYQQILGQGPKLLIQFQNNGVVDDSQLPKDRFSAERLKGVDSTLKIQPAKLEDSAVYLCASSPGRGPQHFGDGTRLSIL.

This clonotype has just a few counts. The J gene is TRBJ1-2, the V gene TRBV29-1, with D uncertain. Germline V gene data show CDR1 as SQVTM and CDR2 as ANQGSEA. The CDR3 totals 14 residues. V lost 5 bases to trimming and J lost 0 bases, with 13 bases between them. As DNA, the CDR3 is TGCAGCGTTAGGCGGCCCGGAGCTAACTATGGCTACACCTTC. The encoded protein is CSVRRPGANYGYTF. The full variable domain, with the rest looked up from reference TRBV29-1 and TRBJ1-2, is SAVISQKPSRDICQRGTSLTIQCQVDSQVTMMFWYRQQPGQSLTLIATANQGSEATYESGFVIDKFPISRPNLTFSTLTVSNMSPEDSSIYLCSVRRPGANYGYTFGSGTRLTVV.

The chain joins TRBV6-1 to TRBJ1-5, with D maybe TRBD1 (6 bases). With 5 bases removed from V and 6 bases from J, the gap between germline ends came to 20 bases. Germline V gene sequence: CDR1 MNHNS, CDR2 SASEGT. This CDR3 contains 16 residues. Here the CDR3 DNA reads TGTGCCAGCAGTCGCTACTCCGGGGAAGGGGGTCAGCCCCAGCATTTT. Translating gives CASSRYSGEGGQPQHF.

A few counts support this clonotype. The chain carries TRBV7-2 and TRBJ2-1; a possible D gene is TRBD1 (5 bases). This CDR3 comprises 15 residues. Trimming shortened V by 1 base and J by 8 bases, and 15 bases separated the two germline ends. The V gene's germline CDR1 is SGHTA and CDR2 FQGNSA. CDR3 bases: TGTGCCAGCAGCTTAGGGGGCCCCTCTGGGTATGAGCAGTTCTTC. Translation gives CASSLGGPSGYEQFF.

Concerning this clonotype itself: At one end, the junction sequence differs from germline, possibly due to a read error. V usage is TRBV7-2 and J usage is TRBJ1-5; no firm D call. The germline V gene encodes CDR1 SGHTA and CDR2 FQGNSA. The CDR3 extends over 13 amino acids. The CDR3 sequence is CASSFIWNQTQHF. For the CDR3, the DNA is TGTGCCAGCAGCTTTATATGGAATCAGACCCAGCATTTT.

The CDR3 loop is CASSGMIMNTEAFF. DNA of the CDR3: TGTGCCAGCAGTGGTATGATAATGAACACTGAAGCTTTCTTT. The genes are TRBV2 and TRBJ1-1; D unclear. The CDR3 is made up of 14 amino acids. Germline CDR1 SNHLY, CDR2 FYNNEI. V lost 4 bases to trimming and J lost 0 bases, with 9 bases between them.

CDR3 sequence reads: CASSPPGGLRTEAFF. The CDR3 nucleotides are TGTGCCAGCTCACCACCTGGGGGGCTGCGCACTGAAGCTTTCTTT. V is TRBV18 and J is TRBJ1-1, with D possibly being TRBD1 (6 bases). The CDR3 runs to 15 residues. Trimming stripped 0 bases from V and 4 bases from J, with 12 bases between. Germline V lookup: CDR1 KGHSH, CDR2 LQKENI.

This clonotype came up a few times. The CDR3 region is CASSYRQAMNTEAFF. Here the CDR3 DNA reads TGTGCCAGCAGCTATAGACAGGCTATGAACACTGAAGCTTTCTTT. This chain uses TRBV5-6 with TRBJ1-1; D possibly corresponds to TRBD1 (6 bases). The CDR3 runs 15 residues. Trimming stripped 3 bases from V and 0 bases from J, with 12 bases between. Germline V gene sequence: CDR1 SGHDT, CDR2 YYEEEE.